This T cell receptor beta chain came from a study of Ad26.COV2.S vaccination and SARS-CoV-2 variants. Only in-frame clones appear in the TCRdb table, and some are missing; sequencing was by immunoSEQ multiplex PCR. In the table there are hundreds of thousands of clones, 85% to 90% of which are singletons. Treatment reported: around 19 received Ad26.COV2.S at low or high dose, single or two shots; five or six received placebo; per-sample allocation not given. Sampling was done on day 63 after the first vaccine or placebo injection. Donation came from an adult in Boston who was aged 18-55 years. This TCR was sampled from a person between 18 and 65 years old who received the Ad26.COV2.S COVID-19 vaccine or a placebo. The sample consisted of peripheral blood, taken in a trial of Ad26.COV2.S vaccine versus placebo.

CDR3 coding DNA: TGTGCCAGCAGCCGGCGTGGAGGGGCCGTGCTGGGACAAGAGACCCAGTACTTC. Its translation is CASSRRGGAVLGQETQYF. V usage is TRBV14 and J usage is TRBJ2-5; the D gene is possibly TRBD2 (6 bases). Germline CDR1 SGHDN, CDR2 FVKESK. Trimming pared 4 bases from V and 2 bases from J, leaving 23 bases between. The CDR3 consists of 18 residues.